This T cell receptor beta chain was sequenced in a study of OX40 agonist ivuxolimab in advanced cancers. Turning to the study itself: Every 2 weeks, patients received ivuxolimab intravenously, dosed at 0.01 to 10 mg/kg.

As concerns this clone: Antigen unknown.

Libraries were prepared by immunoSEQ multiplex PCR; TCRdb keeps only in-frame clonotypes and omits some of them. The repertoire holds 25,000 or so clones, with 80% to 90% as singletons. Germline loops: CDR1 SGHRS, CDR2 YFSETQ. The CDR3 extends over 14 amino acids. V gave up 3 bases and J gave up 4 bases, with 8 bases separating them. General study points: Researchers did not establish what antigens the expanded peripheral T cells target.

The specimen was CD4+ or CD8+ T cells sorted from blood, collected in a trial of the OX40 agonist ivuxolimab. The V call is TRBV5-1, the J call TRBJ1-6, with D unresolved. This TCR was recovered from an adult with an advanced solid tumor such as melanoma, head and neck, liver or kidney cancer. CDR3 residues: CASSSDGYNSPLHF. CDR3 sequence (DNA): TGCGCCAGCAGCTCGGACGGATATAATTCACCCCTCCACTTT.